The following is a T cell receptor (beta chain) sequence with its context. The sample originates from a study of blood T cell repertoires in COVID-19. Study-wide context: Italy, Spain and the United States were the sources of the convalescent and acute COVID-19 samples. T cells, B-cell-depleted T cells, or PBMCs supplied cDNA or gDNA.

The CDR3 has 16 amino acids. V was pared by 10 bases and J by 2 bases, with 18 bases between. Per germline, CDR1 SNHLY and CDR2 FYNNEI. Authors' data handling: Cell counts per sample came from amplifying reference gene primers. Assay used: immunoSEQ multiplex PCR; TCRdb lists only in-frame clones, some missing. D and trimming were read from the DNA, whereas the V and J calls and clone size are those reported in that table. The sample has roughly 57,000 clones, about four fifths seen once; the top ten hold about 20%. Patients at the Seattle site were enrolled during active infection and followed longitudinally.

Material: peripheral blood. The receptor was derived from a man aged 25-45 years with COVID-19, enrolled during active disease. This chain links TRBV2 with TRBJ2-6; D may be TRBD1 (5 bases). The CDR3 DNA reads TGTGCCACCCACAGGTTTTCTGATACTGGGGCCAACGTCCTGACTTTC. Amino acid sequence: CATHRFSDTGANVLTF.